These T cell receptor beta chains were read from a single sample in a study of blood T cell repertoires in COVID-19. Repertoires were generated with immunoSEQ multiplex PCR, while TCRdb's copy carries only in-frame clones and drops some. This sample has 130,000 or so clones, with roughly four fifths found just once. The material sequenced was PBMCs or T cells enriched from blood (not recorded which). The source of these receptors is a woman aged 50 to 65 with acute COVID-19. Each CDR3 is given with its conserved first and last residue. Each record gives: CDR3 DNA, CDR3 protein, D gene, V gene, CDR3 length, clone size, J gene. The D gene is left open where the match is weak. Not all rows give a size; the values are once, few, many and, for expanded clones, a class.

TGTGCCAGCAGTTATGAAGGGGCTAGGAATTCACCCCTCCACTTT,CASSYEGARNSPLHF,NA,TRBV6-5,15,once,TRBJ1-6
TGCGCCAGCGGACAAGGACACCACGAGCAGTACTTC,CASGQGHHEQYF,NA,TRBV5-1,12,NA,TRBJ2-7
TGTGCCAGCAGCCCCGGTTGGACAGGCAACACCTACGAGCAGTACTTC,CASSPGWTGNTYEQYF,TRBD1,TRBV11-3,16,NA,TRBJ2-7
TGTGCCAGCAGCCCCCAGCGGGACTCCTACAATGAGCAGTTCTTC,CASSPQRDSYNEQFF,TRBD2,TRBV3-1/TRBV3-2,15,NA,TRBJ2-1
TGTGCCAGCACAGGCGGTAGCTCCTACAATGAGCAGTTCTTC,CASTGGSSYNEQFF,NA,TRBV7-9,14,NA,TRBJ2-1
TGTGCCAGCTCACCACCGGTGCTAGCGGGATACAATGAGCAGTTCTTC,CASSPPVLAGYNEQFF,TRBD2,TRBV18,16,NA,TRBJ2-1
TGTGCCAGCAGCGTAGGTGTACAGGGAGAAATTCAGACCCAGTACTTC,CASSVGVQGEIQTQYF,NA,TRBV9,16,once,TRBJ2-5
TGTGCCAGTAGTCTCCTGCCCGGGACAGGGGCGGAAGCTTTCTTT,CASSLLPGTGAEAFF,TRBD1,TRBV19,15,NA,TRBJ1-1
TGTGCCAGCAGCTACGGGACTAGCGGGGGAACGGGGAGGCAGTTCTTC,CASSYGTSGGTGRQFF,TRBD2,TRBV11-2,16,NA,TRBJ2-1
TGTGCCAGCAGAGCCGACAGGTTGGCCGGGGAGCTGTTTTTT,CASRADRLAGELFF,NA,TRBV6-5,14,once,TRBJ2-2
TGTGCCAGCAGCGCGGGACACTCCTACGAGCAGTACTTC,CASSAGHSYEQYF,NA,TRBV9,13,NA,TRBJ2-7
TGTGCCAGCAGCCAAGAGGCAGGGGCTGGGGCCAACGTCCTGACTTTC,CASSQEAGAGANVLTF,NA,TRBV4-2,16,NA,TRBJ2-6
TGTGCCAGCACCTCGAGTGTAGGAGAGGGAGCAGATACGCAGTATTTT,CASTSSVGEGADTQYF,NA,TRBV28,16,NA,TRBJ2-3
TGTGCCAGCAGCCAAGCTGGCGGTATAGAGACCCAGTACTTC,CASSQAGGIETQYF,NA,TRBV3-1/TRBV3-2,14,NA,TRBJ2-5
TGTGCCAGCAGCTTGGGGGACAGGGTGGCGAATGAGCAGTTCTTC,CASSLGDRVANEQFF,TRBD1,TRBV7-3,15,once,TRBJ2-1
TGTGCCAGCAGCCGGGGTGGGACTACGGCCTACGAGCAGTACTTC,CASSRGGTTAYEQYF,TRBD2,TRBV5-8,15,NA,TRBJ2-7